This T cell receptor beta chain derives from a study of T cells in Graves' hyperthyroidism and ophthalmopathy. This clonotype has just a few counts. Using RNA transcripts as the source, TCR beta CDR3 regions were amplified. HTBI primers were the set used in a first-round RT-PCR of the TCR CDR3. TCRdb recomputed calls from the multiplex PCR reads with MiXCR, one row per CDR3 protein. The data contain some 690,000 distinct CDR3 sequences, 15% to 20% of them singletons. Deletions cut 0 bases from V and 9 bases from J, with 5 bases between. Germline V gene data show CDR1 as KGHDR and CDR2 as SFDVKD. The CDR3 runs to 11 residues. Exclusion criteria comprised uncontrolled infection, other autoimmune disease, pregnancy or lactation.

Sequencing input: blood. The gene calls are TRBV24-1 and TRBJ2-7, with a weak D call TRBD1 (5 bases). This clonotype originated in a man aged 45-65 years with Graves' hyperthyroidism. CDR3 nucleotides: TGTGCCACCAGTGATTTGACAGGGCAGTACTTC. Protein product: CATSDLTGQYF.